A single sample is the source of the 12 T cell receptor beta chains below, sequenced in a study of blood T cells in healthy people across ages. A J-beta primer mix and a sample-barcoded 5' primer were used in a second PCR of roughly 6 to 11 cycles. TCRdb reprocessed the 5' RACE reads with MiXCR, giving one entry per CDR3 protein. The sample comprises around 1,900,000 distinct CDR3 sequences, 30% to 40% of which are singletons, and roughly 24% rests with the top ten. The sample was blood. All receptors derive from a human donor in good health.

This clonotype has just a few counts. V gene TRBV29-1 combines with J gene TRBJ1-1; unclear D gene. CDR1 and CDR2 (germline): SQVTM, ANQGSEA. Between the trimmed V and J ends, which lost 2 bases and 8 bases, there was a span of 9 bases. CDR3 length equals 11 residues. In nucleotides, the CDR3 is TGCAGCGTTGAAACGGGTCCAGAAGCTTTCTTT. Its translation is CSVETGPEAFF.

A few counts support this clonotype. This chain uses TRBV20-1 with TRBJ2-1, with a possible D match to TRBD1 (6 bases). Per germline, CDR1 DFQATT and CDR2 SNEGSKA (reference sequence). This CDR3 spans 14 amino acids. The V and J ends lost 8 bases and 0 bases respectively, with 14 bases between them. The CDR3 DNA is TGCAGTACGGAAGGGACAAGCTCCTACAATGAGCAGTTCTTC. Encoded protein: CSTEGTSSYNEQFF.

This clonotype was seen more than once but under ten times. The gene calls are TRBV7-3 and TRBJ1-2; D gene unclear. The V gene's germline CDR1 is SGHTA and CDR2 FQGTGA. The CDR3 contains 15 residues. Between the trimmed V and J ends, which lost 0 bases and 6 bases, there was a span of 14 bases. CDR3 sequence (DNA): TGTGCCAGCAGCTTAACGTCTGAGTCATCCGATGGCTACACCTTC. This sequence encodes CASSLTSESSDGYTF.

The chain employs TRBV29-1 and TRBJ1-1; D call uncertain. This CDR3 is 14 amino acids long. Germline CDR1 SQVTM, CDR2 ANQGSEA. V lost 8 bases and J 1 base, leaving 17 bases between the germline ends. CDR3 protein: CSSRQGSSNTEAFF. For the CDR3, the DNA is TGCAGCTCCCGCCAAGGGAGCTCGAACACTGAAGCTTTCTTT. Full variable domain (rest looked up from reference TRBV29-1 and TRBJ1-1): SAVISQKPSRDICQRGTSLTIQCQVDSQVTMMFWYRQQPGQSLTLIATANQGSEATYESGFVIDKFPISRPNLTFSTLTVSNMSPEDSSIYLCSSRQGSSNTEAFFGQGTRLTVV.

This clonotype was recorded once. This chain uses TRBV5-1 with TRBJ2-5; 9 positions match TRBD2. Germline assignment: CDR1 SGHRS and CDR2 YFSETQ. The trim removed 1 base at V and 1 base at J, leaving 2 bases unmatched. The CDR3 is 15 residues long. CDR3: CASSLTSGFQETQYF. The DNA of the CDR3 is TGCGCCAGCAGCTTGACTAGCGGGTTCCAAGAGACCCAGTACTTC.

This clonotype was recorded a few times. The chain uses TRBV30 and TRBJ2-1, with 9 positions matching TRBD2. J was trimmed by 3 bases and V by 7 bases; bases with no gene match: 10. This CDR3 is built from 15 residues. Germline V lookup: CDR1 GTSNPN, CDR2 SVGIG (reference sequence). CDR3 sequence: CAYQSAGGDYNEQFF. DNA of the CDR3: TGTGCCTACCAATCTGCGGGGGGGGACTACAATGAGCAGTTCTTC.

The chain combines TRBV5-1 with TRBJ1-6; D is unclear. From germline, CDR1 is SGHRS and CDR2 YFSETQ. With 1 base removed from V and 8 bases from J, the gap between germline ends came to 10 bases. This CDR3 is 14 amino acids long. The CDR3 DNA is TGCGCCAGCAGCTTGACGGGCTACTATTCACCCCTCCACTTT. This encodes CASSLTGYYSPLHF.

This clonotype turned up a few times. The chain recombines TRBV4-1 with TRBJ2-1; 12 bases align to TRBD2. V was pared by 3 bases and J by 1 base, with 4 bases of the junction left unmatched. Germline lookup yields CDR1 MGHRA and CDR2 YSYEKL. This CDR3 is built from 17 residues. CDR3 loop: CASSQRLAGVSYNEQFF. CDR3 bases: TGCGCCAGCAGCCAGCGACTAGCGGGGGTATCCTACAATGAGCAGTTCTTC.

The chain uses TRBV5-1 and TRBJ2-3; the D gene is possibly TRBD2 (5 bases). The ends were cut back, 2 bases at V and 2 bases at J, with 12 bases in the middle. The CDR3 has 15 amino acids. CDR1 SGHRS and CDR2 YFSETQ come from the germline V gene. Here the CDR3 reads CASSFPDSNTDTQYF. The DNA for the CDR3 is TGCGCCAGCAGCTTTCCGGACTCAAACACAGATACGCAGTATTTT.

This clonotype appeared a few times. The V call is TRBV6-6, the J call TRBJ2-1; D perhaps matches TRBD1 (8 bases). The DNA end is a closer match to TRBJ2-7, so the J assignment may be wrong. The CDR3 loop spans 14 amino acids. The germline V gene has CDR1 MNHNY and CDR2 SVGAGI (reference sequence). CDR3 in amino acids: CASTRGDRLWEQYF. The CDR3 DNA sequence: TGTGCCAGCACCCGGGGGGACAGGCTGTGGGAGCAGTACTTC.

This CDR3 is CASSIPNQPQHF. Here the CDR3 DNA reads TGTGCCAGCAGCATTCCAAATCAGCCCCAGCATTTT. The chain combines TRBV7-9 with TRBJ1-5; D uncertain. Trimming stripped 5 bases from V and 4 bases from J, with 6 bases between. The CDR3 has 12 amino acids. Germline V CDR1 and CDR2: SEHNR, FQNEAQ (reference sequence).

This rearrangement joins TRBV10-3 to TRBJ1-1; no definite D call. V was cut by 0 bases and J by 0 bases, with 5 bases left in between. This CDR3 region has 14 residues. Germline lookup yields CDR1 ENHRY and CDR2 SYGVKD. CDR3 amino acids: CAISESSLNTEAFF. In DNA, the CDR3 is TGTGCCATCAGTGAGTCTAGTTTGAACACTGAAGCTTTCTTT.